The 17 T cell receptor beta chains below come from one sample, sequenced in a study of CD8 T cells in ankylosing spondylitis. TCRdb redid the calling of the 5' RACE reads with MiXCR, one entry per CDR3 protein. The data show under 150,000 distinct CDR3 sequences, roughly 8.4% seen once. Sequences were obtained from synovial fluid, either unsorted or a sorted T cell fraction (not recorded which). The receptors originated from a male donor with ankylosing spondylitis.

Many counts were recorded for this clonotype. The rearrangement links TRBV7-2 to TRBJ1-1; tentatively, D is TRBD1 (5 bases). Germline loops: CDR1 SGHTA, CDR2 FQGNSA. This CDR3 spans 13 amino acids. The germline V and J ends were trimmed by 5 bases and 11 bases, with 18 bases remaining between them. CDR3 residues: CASSPGPTTMAFF. CDR3 DNA: TGTGCCAGCAGCCCGGGACCTACAACAATGGCTTTCTTT.

This clonotype appeared a few times. The V and J genes are TRBV19 and TRBJ1-1, with TRBD1 identical over 8 bases. Trimming took 7 bases from V and 5 from J; bases not matched to a gene: 9. The CDR3 extends over 14 amino acids. Germline CDR1 and CDR2: LNHDA and SQIVND (reference sequence). For the CDR3, the DNA is TGTGCCAGTACTCCGACAGGGGTGAGTACTGAAGCTTTCTTT. Its protein product is CASTPTGVSTEAFF. The full variable domain, its missing parts supplied by reference TRBV19 and TRBJ1-1, is DGGITQSPKYLFRKEGQNVTLSCEQNLNHDAMYWYRQDPGQGLRLIYYSQIVNDFQKGDIAEGYSVSREKKESFPLTVTSAQKNPTAFYLCASTPTGVSTEAFFGQGTRLTVV.

The gene calls are TRBV25-1 and TRBJ1-3; TRBD1 agrees at 8 bases. Germline V CDR1 and CDR2: MGHDK, SYGVNS. Unmatched junction bases numbered 2, after V lost 3 bases and J lost 1 base. This CDR3 is built from 15 residues. CDR3 residues: CASSETGASGNTIYF. CDR3 sequence (DNA): TGTGCCAGCAGTGAGACAGGGGCTTCTGGAAACACCATATATTTT.

By proportion, this clonotype is medium-sized (0.01 to 0.1%). The V call is TRBV27, the J call TRBJ2-5; D not certain. Germline CDR1 and CDR2: MNHEY and SMNVEV (reference sequence). The CDR3 runs to 13 residues. The V end lost 2 bases, the J end lost 7 bases, and 11 bases lay between the germline ends. CDR3 DNA sequence: TGTGCCAGCAGTTTAAAAGGAGCCGGGACCCAGTACTTC. It is translated as CASSLKGAGTQYF.

Ten or more counts support this clonotype. DNA for the CDR3: TGTGCCAGCAGCCAGGAATACAGGGAAACTGAAGCTTTCTTT. Protein: CASSQEYRETEAFF. V is TRBV3-1 and J is TRBJ1-1; tentatively, D is TRBD1 (6 bases). The germline V gene has CDR1 LGHDT and CDR2 YNNKEL (reference sequence). V lost 3 bases to trimming and J lost 5 bases, with 13 bases between them. The CDR3 is made up of 14 amino acids.

This sequence joins TRBV15 and TRBJ1-2; D gene ambiguous. Germline lookup yields CDR1 LNHNV and CDR2 YYDKDF (reference sequence). This CDR3 comprises 11 residues. Trimming cost V 5 bases and J 1 base, with 2 bases left between them. The CDR3: CATSFNYGYTF. As DNA, the CDR3 is TGTGCCACCAGCTTTAACTATGGCTACACCTTC.

This clonotype has just a few counts. The rearrangement joins TRBV20-1 to TRBJ1-5; D remains ambiguous. The CDR3 covers 14 residues. Germline lookup yields CDR1 DFQATT and CDR2 SNEGSKA (reference sequence). V gave up 2 bases and J gave up 3 bases, with 11 bases separating them. CDR3 DNA: TGCAGTGCTAGACGCGCGGCCCTCAATCAGCCCCAGCATTTT. This codes for CSARRAALNQPQHF.

This clonotype was recorded many times. This chain joins TRBV5-8 and TRBJ1-5; D call uncertain. Trimming removed 0 bases from V and 2 bases from J, with 12 bases in between. Germline V gives CDR1 SGHTS, CDR2 YDEGEE. The CDR3 sequence is 16 residues long. The CDR3 loop is CASSLARWRGNQPQHF. DNA of the CDR3: TGTGCCAGCAGCTTGGCGCGCTGGCGAGGCAATCAGCCCCAGCATTTT. Full variable domain (missing parts from reference TRBV5-8 and TRBJ1-5): EAGVTQSPTHLIKTRGQQATLRCSPISGHTSVYWYQQALGLGLQFLLWYDEGEERNRGNFPPRFSGRQFPNYSSELNVNALELEDSALYLCASSLARWRGNQPQHFGDGTRLSIL.

This clonotype appeared a few times. The chain joins TRBV2 to TRBJ2-1; possibly TRBD2 for D (5 bases). The CDR3 spans 12 residues. The germline gives CDR1 SNHLY, CDR2 FYNNEI. Trimming took off 1 base at V and 11 bases at J, with 9 bases between the two ends. CDR3 region: CASSEGSGKQFF. The DNA of the CDR3 is TGTGCCAGCAGTGAAGGGAGCGGAAAGCAGTTCTTC.

The chain is built from TRBV6-5 and TRBJ2-7; 9 positions agree with TRBD2. Per the germline V gene, CDR1 is MNHEY and CDR2 is SVGAGI. Losses at the gene ends were 3 bases for V and 7 bases for J; bases not matched to a gene: 10. This CDR3 is built from 15 residues. The CDR3 sequence is CASSYAAGGPQEQYF. Written as DNA, the CDR3 is TGTGCCAGCAGTTATGCGGCGGGAGGGCCTCAAGAGCAGTACTTC.

This clonotype was seen repeatedly, ten times or more. The chain has TRBV5-1 and TRBJ1-1; no reliable D call. V was cut by 0 bases and J by 0 bases, with 12 bases left in between. Germline CDR1 is SGHRS and CDR2 is YFSETQ. The CDR3 is 16 residues long. The CDR3 sequence is CASSLGWLNMNTEAFF. The CDR3 DNA reads TGCGCCAGCAGCTTGGGGTGGCTGAACATGAACACTGAAGCTTTCTTT. Full variable domain (rest looked up from reference TRBV5-1 and TRBJ1-1): KAGVTQTPRYLIKTRGQQVTLSCSPISGHRSVSWYQQTPGQGLQFLFEYFSETQRNKGNFPGRFSGRQFSNSRSEMNVSTLELGDSALYLCASSLGWLNMNTEAFFGQGTRLTVV.

This clonotype turned up a few times. V gene TRBV12-3 or TRBV12-4 combines with J gene TRBJ1-1; D remains unclear. This CDR3 spans 13 amino acids. V dropped 1 base and J dropped 11 bases, with 14 bases sitting between them. The CDR3 loop is CASSLVSVNRAFF. Here the CDR3 DNA reads TGTGCCAGCAGTTTAGTGTCCGTCAACCGGGCTTTCTTT.

This clonotype was seen a few times. The rearrangement links TRBV2 to TRBJ2-1; maybe TRBD2 (6 bases). The CDR3 sequence is 13 residues long. Germline values: CDR1 SNHLY, CDR2 FYNNEI. With 6 bases removed from V and 6 bases from J, the gap between germline ends came to 12 bases. The CDR3 sequence is CASSREFSNEQFF. The CDR3 nucleotides are TGTGCCAGCAGCCGGGAGTTCAGCAATGAGCAGTTCTTC.

The V call is TRBV19, the J call TRBJ1-3; D is unclear. V gave up 7 bases and J gave up 0 bases, with 10 bases separating them. This CDR3 is 14 amino acids long. Germline CDR1 reads LNHDA; CDR2 reads SQIVND (reference sequence). The CDR3 here is CASMGRTSGNTIYF. DNA of the CDR3: TGTGCCAGTATGGGCAGAACCTCTGGAAACACCATATATTTT.

The table lists this clonotype with a few counts. The chain joins TRBV4-2 to TRBJ2-1; 9 bases fit TRBD2. Germline trimming cut 4 bases from V and 6 bases from J; bases unmatched to any gene: 7. The germline V gene encodes CDR1 LGHNA and CDR2 YNFKEQ. The CDR3 is 15 amino acids. DNA of the CDR3: TGTGCCAGCAGCCCCCGCGCTAGCGGGACCAATGAGCAGTTCTTC. It translates to CASSPRASGTNEQFF.

This clonotype was picked up a small number of times. The rearrangement uses TRBV7-2 and TRBJ2-7, with 7 nucleotides matching TRBD2. Germline CDR1 SGHTA, CDR2 FQGNSA. This CDR3 region has 15 residues. J was trimmed by 4 bases and V by 2 bases; bases with no gene match: 8. CDR3 region: CASSLSSGRGYEQYF. CDR3 DNA: TGTGCCAGCAGCTTATCTAGCGGCCGAGGATACGAGCAGTACTTC.

V usage is TRBV5-1 and J usage is TRBJ1-1; 8 bases map to TRBD1. The CDR3 has 14 amino acids. V shed 4 bases and J 4 bases; nucleotides not matched to a gene: 6. Germline V gives CDR1 SGHRS, CDR2 YFSETQ. CDR3 amino acids: CASSTTGGSTEAFF. The CDR3 DNA is TGCGCCAGCAGCACAACAGGGGGAAGCACTGAAGCTTTCTTT.